Below are 5 T cell receptor beta chains sequenced from a single sample in a study of cytomegalovirus exposure and HLA in healthy donors. The PCR made use of 60 Vbeta and 13 Jbeta primers. Here immunoSEQ multiplex PCR was the method, and the copy in TCRdb shows in-frame clones only, minus some. Found here are about 110,000 clones; the top ten clones hold approximately 6.2%. Sample: PBMCs. All receptors come from a man aged 40-49 years in good health and CMV-seropositive.

In DNA form, the CDR3 reads TGTGCCAGCAGCCCAAGCGGGAGGTCTCAAGAGACCCAGTACTTC. Translated: CASSPSGRSQETQYF. The chain joins TRBV7-9 to TRBJ2-5; 9 nucleotides line up with TRBD2. The CDR3 contains 15 residues. The germline CDR1 and CDR2 sequences are SEHNR and FQNEAQ (reference sequence). Losses at the gene ends were 5 bases for V and 2 bases for J; bases not matched to a gene: 6.

The rearrangement uses TRBV2 and TRBJ1-4; 7 nucleotides align to TRBD1. The CDR3 spans 16 residues. The germline CDR1 and CDR2 sequences are SNHLY and FYNNEI. V lost 3 bases, J lost 2 bases, and 6 bases stayed unmatched. The CDR3 DNA is TGTGCCAGCAGTGAGGTTCCAGGGGGTACTAATGAAAAACTGTTTTTT. It yields the protein CASSEVPGGTNEKLFF.

This rearrangement joins TRBV28 to TRBJ2-1; 12 nucleotides align to TRBD2. This CDR3 has 18 amino acids. The V segment lost 2 bases and the J segment 3 bases; nucleotides outside the gene matches: 8. Per the germline V gene, CDR1 is MDHEN and CDR2 is SYDVKM. The CDR3 region has the DNA TGTGCCAGCAGTTTAGGGCTAGCGGGAGGGAGAGTCTACAATGAGCAGTTCTTC. This translates into CASSLGLAGGRVYNEQFF.

The genes are TRBV9 and TRBJ2-6; D may be TRBD1 (6 bases). Germline-derived CDR1 and CDR2 are SGDLS and YYNGEE. Trimming took off 4 bases at V and 3 bases at J, with 11 bases between the two ends. This CDR3 has 15 amino acids. CDR3: CASSPGTLGANVLTF. The CDR3 nucleotides read TGTGCCAGCAGCCCAGGGACACTTGGGGCCAACGTCCTGACTTTC.

The CDR3 bases are TGCGCCAGCAGCAATCTCAGGGGGCCTGTGGGGACTGAAGCTTTCTTT. Protein sequence: CASSNLRGPVGTEAFF. The chain employs TRBV5-1 and TRBJ1-1; the match to TRBD1 covers 8 bases. Germline lookup yields CDR1 SGHRS and CDR2 YFSETQ. The CDR3 covers 16 residues. Germline trimming cut 4 bases from V and 5 bases from J; bases unmatched to any gene: 13.